This T cell receptor (beta chain) comes out of a study of T cells in Graves' hyperthyroidism and ophthalmopathy. In its sample, this clonotype was seen a few times. Amplified regions were TCR beta CDR3 sequences from RNA transcripts. In the first-round RT-PCR of the TCR CDR3, the HTBI primer set was used. TCRdb re-derived calls from the multiplex PCR reads in MiXCR, one entry per CDR3 protein. Here the sample spans around 600,000 distinct CDR3 sequences, approximately 14% being singletons. The specimen was blood. The source is a woman under 40 with Graves' hyperthyroidism.

CDR3 sequence reads: CAIRMTSGSYNEQFF. For the CDR3, the DNA is TGTGCCATCAGGATGACTAGCGGGTCCTACAATGAGCAGTTCTTC. This chain joins TRBV10-3 and TRBJ2-1; the match to TRBD2 covers 10 bases. The length of the CDR3 is 15 residues. After removal of 6 bases from V and 1 base from J, the junction contained 3 bases not matched to a gene. In germline, CDR1 is ENHRY, CDR2 SYGVKD.